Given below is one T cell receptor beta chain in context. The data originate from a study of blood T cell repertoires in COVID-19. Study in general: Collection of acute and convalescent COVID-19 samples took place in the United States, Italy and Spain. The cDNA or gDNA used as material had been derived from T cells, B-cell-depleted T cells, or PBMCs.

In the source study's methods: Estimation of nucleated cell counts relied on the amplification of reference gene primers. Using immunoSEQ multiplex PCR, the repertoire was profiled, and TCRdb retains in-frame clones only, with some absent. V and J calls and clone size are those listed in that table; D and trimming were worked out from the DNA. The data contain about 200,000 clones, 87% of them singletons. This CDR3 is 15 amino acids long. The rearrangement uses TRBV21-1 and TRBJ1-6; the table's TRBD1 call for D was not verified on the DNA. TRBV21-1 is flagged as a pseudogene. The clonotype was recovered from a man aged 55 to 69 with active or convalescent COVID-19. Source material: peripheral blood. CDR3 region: CASSTGTSYNSPLHF. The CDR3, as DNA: TGTGCCAGCTCGACAGGGACCTCCTATAATTCACCCCTCCACTTT.